The clone carrying this T cell receptor (beta chain) appeared many times. Its antigen is undetermined. Looked up from germline, CDR1 is SGHTA and CDR2 is FQGNSA. The CDR3 has 15 amino acids. With 5 bases clipped from V and 2 bases from J, the junction kept 7 bases outside the gene matches. The data were obtained in a study of T cell repertoires in cytomegalovirus infection. Background on the study: The authors relied on CMV epitopes, both recently identified HLA-C-restricted and well-studied HLA-B-restricted. A matching HLA type, together with CMV infection, was signaled by public TCR beta signatures. Broader study findings: Based on cumulative public TCR beta family frequency, carriers of CMV plus the relevant HLA were identified. It was HLA-C-restricted CMV-specific TCR beta clonotypes that dominated the response ex vivo.

MiXCR, run by TCRdb on the reads, gives a single entry per CDR3 protein. The repertoire holds about a million distinct CDR3 sequences, with roughly 31% as singletons. The receptor was derived from a human donor in good health (CMV status not recorded). Some clones in this sample may be carry-over from other donors' samples. The chain links TRBV7-2 to TRBJ2-3, with 7 nucleotides matching TRBD2. This material consisted of cultured CD8+ T cells from PBMCs, taken from culture after CMV antigen stimulation. The CDR3 region is CASSTRGDHTDTQYF. As DNA, the CDR3 is TGTGCCAGCAGCACTCGGGGGGACCACACAGATACGCAGTATTTT. Looking up the rest from reference TRBV7-2 and TRBJ2-3 gives the full variable domain: GAGVSQSPSNKVTEKGKDVELRCDPISGHTALYWYRQSLGQGLEFLIYFQGNSAPDKSGLPSDRFSAERTGGSVSTLTIQRTQQEDSAVYLCASSTRGDHTDTQYFGPGTRLTVL.